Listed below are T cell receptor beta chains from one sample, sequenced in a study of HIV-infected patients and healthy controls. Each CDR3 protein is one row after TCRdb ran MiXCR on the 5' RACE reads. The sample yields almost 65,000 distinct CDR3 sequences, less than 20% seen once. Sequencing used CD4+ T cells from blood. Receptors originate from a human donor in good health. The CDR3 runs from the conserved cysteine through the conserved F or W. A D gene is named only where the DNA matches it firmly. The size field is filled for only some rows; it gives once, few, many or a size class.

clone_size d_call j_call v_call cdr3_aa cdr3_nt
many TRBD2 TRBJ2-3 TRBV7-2 CASSLSGGPTDTQYF TGTGCCAGCAGTCTTAGCGGGGGCCCCACAGATACGCAGTATTTT
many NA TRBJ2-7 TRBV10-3 CKLVQSYEQYF TGCAAGCTTGTACAGTCCTACGAGCAGTACTTC
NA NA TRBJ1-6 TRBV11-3 CASSLGIGRDGSPLHF TGTGCCAGCAGCTTAGGTATCGGCAGGGACGGTTCACCCCTCCACTTT
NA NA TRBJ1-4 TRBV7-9 CASSKLWGKLFF TGTGCCAGCAGCAAGCTTTGGGGAAAACTGTTTTTT
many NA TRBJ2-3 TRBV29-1 CSVDPSRRTDTQYF TGCAGCGTTGATCCCAGTAGGCGGACAGATACGCAGTATTTT
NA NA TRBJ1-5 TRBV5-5 CASSLAPISNQPQHF TGTGCCAGCAGCTTGGCACCGATCAGCAATCAGCCCCAGCATTTT
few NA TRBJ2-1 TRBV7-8 CASSLSPGAYNEQFF TGTGCCAGCAGCTTATCTCCAGGGGCCTACAATGAGCAGTTCTTC
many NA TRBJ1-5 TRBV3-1 CASSQVGNQPQHF TGTGCCAGCAGCCAAGTGGGAAATCAGCCCCAGCATTTT
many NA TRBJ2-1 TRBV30 CAWSMGGLRYNEQFF TGTGCCTGGAGTATGGGGGGCCTACGATACAATGAGCAGTTCTTC
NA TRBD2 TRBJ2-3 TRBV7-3 CASSFRTSGVSTDTQYF TGTGCCAGCAGCTTCAGGACTAGCGGGGTCAGCACAGATACGCAGTATTTT
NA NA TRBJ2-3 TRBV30 CAWSTRGADTQYF TGTGCCTGGTCCACGAGGGGCGCAGATACGCAGTATTTT
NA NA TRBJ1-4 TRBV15 CATSRDSHQGGEKLFF TGTGCCACCAGCAGAGATAGTCATCAGGGAGGCGAAAAACTGTTTTTT
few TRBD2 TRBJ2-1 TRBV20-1 CSGSGGRAHNEQFF TGCAGTGGGAGCGGCGGGAGGGCCCATAATGAGCAGTTCTTC
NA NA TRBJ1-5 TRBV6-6 CASSYGNFPEGNQPQHF TGTGCCAGCAGCTACGGGAACTTTCCGGAGGGCAATCAGCCCCAGCATTTT
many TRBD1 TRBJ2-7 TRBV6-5 CASRRQGASYEQYF TGTGCCAGCAGGCGACAGGGAGCGTCCTACGAGCAGTACTTC
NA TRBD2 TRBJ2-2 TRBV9 CASSVETSSGELFF TGTGCCAGCAGCGTAGAGACTAGCTCGGGGGAGCTGTTTTTT
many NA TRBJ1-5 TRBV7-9 CASSFSWGFSNQPQHF TGTGCCAGCAGCTTTTCATGGGGATTTAGCAATCAGCCCCAGCATTTT
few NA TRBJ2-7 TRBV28 CASRQPPRGEQYF TGTGCCAGCAGGCAACCCCCCCGCGGCGAGCAGTACTTC
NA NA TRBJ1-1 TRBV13 CASSFKRTLNTEAFF TGTGCCAGCAGCTTTAAACGGACGCTGAACACTGAAGCTTTCTTT
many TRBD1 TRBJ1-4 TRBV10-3 CAIRTDRDEKLFF TGTGCCATCAGGACCGACAGGGATGAAAAACTGTTTTTT
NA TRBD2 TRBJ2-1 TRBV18 CASSAFGTSVNEQFF TGTGCCAGCTCAGCCTTCGGGACTAGCGTCAATGAGCAGTTCTTC
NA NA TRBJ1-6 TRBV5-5 CASSLVQGRNSPPHF TGTGCCAGCAGCTTGGTACAGGGAAGAAATTCACCCCCCCACTTT
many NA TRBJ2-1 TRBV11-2 CASSSRVNEQFF TGTGCCAGCAGCTCCCGGGTAAATGAGCAGTTCTTC
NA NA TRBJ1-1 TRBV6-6 CASSYSVGGDEAFF TGTGCCAGCAGTTACTCGGTAGGGGGGGATGAAGCTTTCTTT
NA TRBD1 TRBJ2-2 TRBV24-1 CATSDPGQQNTGELFF TGTGCCACCAGTGATCCGGGACAGCAGAACACCGGGGAGCTGTTTTTT
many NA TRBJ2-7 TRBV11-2 CASTPGLGESYEQYF TGTGCCAGCACGCCAGGGCTGGGAGAGTCCTACGAGCAGTACTTC